The rows below give T cell receptor beta chains drawn from one sample of a study of regulatory T cells in long-lasting Graves disease. In TCRdb, the multiplex PCR reads were re-called with MiXCR into one record per CDR3 protein. The data contain a few hundred thousand distinct CDR3 sequences, less than 15% of them seen just once; the ten biggest clones take up over 15%. A further study also used this sample, focusing on T cells in Graves' hyperthyroidism and ophthalmopathy.

The sequenced sample was peripheral blood mononuclear cells (PBMCs), obtained at new diagnosis, from a patient treated with antithyroid drugs. Receptors originate from a woman in her forties or fifties with Graves disease. The CDR3 runs from the conserved cysteine through the conserved F or W. A D gene is named only where the DNA matches it firmly. Not every row has a clone size; where given, it reads once, few, many or a size class.

TRBJ1-4	TRBV2	-	-	13	TGTGCCAGCAGTGAAGCGCGGGCACCCCGGGGCCTTTTT	CASSEARAPRGLF
TRBJ1-5	TRBV5-6	-	-	15	TGTGCCAGCAGCTTGAGGGTGAGCGGCAATCAGCCCCAGCATTTT	CASSLRVSGNQPQHF
TRBJ2-7	TRBV20-1	-	TRBD2	13	TGCAGTGCCCTTTTAACTAGCGGGAACGAGCAGTACTTC	CSALLTSGNEQYF
TRBJ1-1	TRBV20-1	many	TRBD1	14	TGCAGTGCTGAGGGGGCAGGTCGGGAAACTGAAGCTTTCTTT	CSAEGAGRETEAFF
TRBJ2-1	TRBV20-1	few	TRBD2	17	TGCAGTGCTAGACATAGCGGGAGTTTGATAGGCTACAATGAGCAGTTCTTC	CSARHSGSLIGYNEQFF
TRBJ2-1	TRBV19	-	TRBD1	16	TGTGCCAGTAGTGCCCCCGGGACAGGTGTAGACAATGAGCAGTTCTTC	CASSAPGTGVDNEQFF
TRBJ2-1	TRBV28	many	-	12	TGTGCCAGCAGTTCGCAAAAGGTTGAGCAGTTCTTC	CASSSQKVEQFF
TRBJ2-2	TRBV18	few	TRBD2	16	TGTGCCAGCTCACAGCTAGCGGGACAGAACACCGGGGAGCTGTTTTTT	CASSQLAGQNTGELFF
TRBJ2-1	TRBV10-3	many	TRBD1	14	TGTGCCATCAGGGACCGGGACAGAAACAATGAGCAGTTCTTC	CAIRDRDRNNEQFF
TRBJ2-5	TRBV6-1	-	TRBD2	14	TGTGCCAGCAGCCGACTAGCTTACCAAGAGACCCAGTACTTC	CASSRLAYQETQYF
TRBJ2-1	TRBV12-3/TRBV12-4	many	-	14	TGTGCCAGCAGTTTTCATAGTGTCGACAATGAGCAGTTCTTC	CASSFHSVDNEQFF
TRBJ2-1	TRBV20-1	-	-	15	TGCAGTGCTAGCCTCCCTAAGTCAGCGGTCAATGAGCAGTTCTTC	CSASLPKSAVNEQFF
TRBJ2-1	TRBV5-1	few	-	15	TGCGCCAGCAGCTTGGATGCAGGGTCCTACAATGAGCAGTTCTTC	CASSLDAGSYNEQFF
TRBJ1-5	TRBV24-1	few	-	15	TGTGCCACCAGTGCGGGGGGACGGTTGAATCAGCCCCAGCATTTT	CATSAGGRLNQPQHF
TRBJ2-2	TRBV5-1	-	-	15	TGCGCCAGCAGCTTGGCTGGCGCGTACACCGGGGAGCTGTTTTTT	CASSLAGAYTGELFF
TRBJ2-3	TRBV3-1	few	TRBD2	17	TGTGCCAGCAGCCCCAAGTTGGTAGCGGGAGTAGAAGATACGCAGTATTTT	CASSPKLVAGVEDTQYF
TRBJ1-2	TRBV9	few	-	18	TGTGCCAGCAGCGTAGGTAGCCGTTTCCCGAAGGGACTATATGGCTACACCTTC	CASSVGSRFPKGLYGYTF
TRBJ2-5	TRBV5-1	many	-	15	TGCGCCAGCAGCCCGCGGATACCACATTGGGGGACCCAGTACTTC	CASSPRIPHWGTQYF
TRBJ2-3	TRBV13	many	-	15	TGTGCCAGCAGCCCGGGACCTCGTTCGTTGGATACGCAGTATTTT	CASSPGPRSLDTQYF
TRBJ2-4	TRBV12-3/TRBV12-4	many	-	18	TGTGCCAGCAGTTCGGACAGTCCTCCAGCTTTCAGCAAAAACATTCAGTACTTC	CASSSDSPPAFSKNIQYF
TRBJ1-6	TRBV5-1	-	TRBD1	16	TGCGCCAGCAGCCCAGGGACAGAGATCTATAATTCACCCCTCCACTTT	CASSPGTEIYNSPLHF
TRBJ2-7	TRBV2	many	TRBD2	15	TGTGCCAGCAGTGGGACTAGCGGGAGGCTCGACGAGCAGTACTTC	CASSGTSGRLDEQYF
TRBJ1-5	TRBV28	many	-	13	TGTGCCAGCAGTTTGGGAGCTAAGCAGCCCCAGCATTTT	CASSLGAKQPQHF
TRBJ2-7	TRBV5-5	-	-	15	TGTGCCAGCAGCTTGGTCGAGCGATCCTCCTACGAGCAGTACTTC	CASSLVERSSYEQYF